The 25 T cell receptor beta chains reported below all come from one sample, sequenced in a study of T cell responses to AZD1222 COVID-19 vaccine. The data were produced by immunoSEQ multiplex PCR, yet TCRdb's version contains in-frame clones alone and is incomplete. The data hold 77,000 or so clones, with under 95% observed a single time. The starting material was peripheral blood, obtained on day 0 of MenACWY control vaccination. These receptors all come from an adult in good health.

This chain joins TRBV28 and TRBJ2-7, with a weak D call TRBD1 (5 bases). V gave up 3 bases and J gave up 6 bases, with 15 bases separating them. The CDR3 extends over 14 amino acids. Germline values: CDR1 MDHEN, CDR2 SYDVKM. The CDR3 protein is CASSLLIAGFEQYF. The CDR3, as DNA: TGTGCCAGCAGTTTGTTGATTGCAGGGTTCGAGCAGTACTTC.

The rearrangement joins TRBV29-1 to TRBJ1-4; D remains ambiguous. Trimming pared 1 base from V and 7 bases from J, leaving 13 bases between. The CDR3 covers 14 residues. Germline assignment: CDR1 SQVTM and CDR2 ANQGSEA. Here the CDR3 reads CSVEGGRVGEKLFF. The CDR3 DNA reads TGCAGCGTTGAAGGAGGTAGGGTGGGTGAAAAACTGTTTTTT.

CDR3 in amino acids: CASSSGTTYEQYF. CDR3 sequence (DNA): TGTGCCAGCAGTTCCGGGACCACCTACGAGCAGTACTTC. The rearrangement joins TRBV27 to TRBJ2-7; D assignment may be TRBD1 or TRBD2 (5 bases each). The CDR3 consists of 13 residues. CDR1 is MNHEY, CDR2 SMNVEV, per germline (reference sequence). Trimming removed 4 bases at V and 2 bases at J, with 9 bases between.

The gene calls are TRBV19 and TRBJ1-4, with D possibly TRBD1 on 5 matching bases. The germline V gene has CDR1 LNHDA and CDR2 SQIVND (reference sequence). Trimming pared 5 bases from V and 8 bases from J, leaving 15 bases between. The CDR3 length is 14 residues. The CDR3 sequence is CASSPLLGAEKLFF. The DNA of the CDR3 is TGTGCCAGTAGTCCCCTACTTGGGGCCGAAAAACTGTTTTTT.

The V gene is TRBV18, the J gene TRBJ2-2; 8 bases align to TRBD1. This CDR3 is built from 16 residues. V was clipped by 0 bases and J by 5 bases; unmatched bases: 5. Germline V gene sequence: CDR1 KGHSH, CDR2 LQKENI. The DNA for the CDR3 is TGTGCCAGCTCACCACCTAACAGGGGGTTAACCGGGGAGCTGTTTTTT. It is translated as CASSPPNRGLTGELFF.

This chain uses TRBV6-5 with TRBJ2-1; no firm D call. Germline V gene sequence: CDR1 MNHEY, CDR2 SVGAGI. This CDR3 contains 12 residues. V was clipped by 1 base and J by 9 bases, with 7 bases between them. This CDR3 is CASSYLDGEQFF. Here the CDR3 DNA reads TGTGCCAGCAGTTACTTGGATGGTGAGCAGTTCTTC.

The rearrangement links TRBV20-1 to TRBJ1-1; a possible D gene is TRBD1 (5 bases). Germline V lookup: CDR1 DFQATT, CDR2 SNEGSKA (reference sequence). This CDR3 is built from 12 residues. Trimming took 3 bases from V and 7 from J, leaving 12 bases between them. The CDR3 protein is CSASSGGGEAFF. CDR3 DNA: TGCAGTGCTAGTTCCGGGGGAGGTGAAGCTTTCTTT.

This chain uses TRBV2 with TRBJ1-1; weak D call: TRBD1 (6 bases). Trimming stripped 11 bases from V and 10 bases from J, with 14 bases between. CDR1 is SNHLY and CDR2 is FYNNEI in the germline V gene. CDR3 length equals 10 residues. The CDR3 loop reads CAEGGGGAFF. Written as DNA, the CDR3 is TGTGCCGAGGGGGGCGGAGGAGCTTTCTTT.

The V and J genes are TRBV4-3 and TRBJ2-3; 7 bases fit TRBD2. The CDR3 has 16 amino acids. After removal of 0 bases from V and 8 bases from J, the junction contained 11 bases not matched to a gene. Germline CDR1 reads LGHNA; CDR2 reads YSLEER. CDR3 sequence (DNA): TGCGCCAGCAGCCAAGATATTCTCCCACGGGGGGTTACGCAGTATTTT. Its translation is CASSQDILPRGVTQYF.

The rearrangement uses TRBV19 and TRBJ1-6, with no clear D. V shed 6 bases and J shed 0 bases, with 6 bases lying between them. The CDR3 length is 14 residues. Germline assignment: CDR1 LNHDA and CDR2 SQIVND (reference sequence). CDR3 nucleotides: TGTGCCAGTAGCCACGTCTCCTATAATTCACCCCTCCACTTT. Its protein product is CASSHVSYNSPLHF. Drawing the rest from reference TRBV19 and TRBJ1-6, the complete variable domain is DGGITQSPKYLFRKEGQNVTLSCEQNLNHDAMYWYRQDPGQGLRLIYYSQIVNDFQKGDIAEGYSVSREKKESFPLTVTSAQKNPTAFYLCASSHVSYNSPLHFGNGTRLTVT.

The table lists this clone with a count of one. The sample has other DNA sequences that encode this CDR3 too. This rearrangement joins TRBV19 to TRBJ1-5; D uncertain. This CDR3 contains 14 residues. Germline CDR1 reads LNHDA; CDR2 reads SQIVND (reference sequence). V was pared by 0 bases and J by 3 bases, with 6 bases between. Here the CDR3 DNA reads TGTGCCAGTAGTATAGACAGATTCAATCAGCCCCAGCATTTT. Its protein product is CASSIDRFNQPQHF.

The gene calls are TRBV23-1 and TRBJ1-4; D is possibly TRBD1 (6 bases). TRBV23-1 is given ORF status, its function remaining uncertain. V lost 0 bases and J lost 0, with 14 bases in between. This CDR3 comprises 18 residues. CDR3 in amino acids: CASSQSPAGDATNEKLFF. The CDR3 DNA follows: TGCGCCAGCAGTCAATCCCCGGCAGGGGATGCAACTAATGAAAAACTGTTTTTT.

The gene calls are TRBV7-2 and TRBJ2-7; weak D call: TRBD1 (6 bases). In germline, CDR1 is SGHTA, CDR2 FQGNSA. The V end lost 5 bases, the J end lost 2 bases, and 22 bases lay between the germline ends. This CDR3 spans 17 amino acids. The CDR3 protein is CASSAHRVAMGPYEQYF. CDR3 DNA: TGTGCCAGCAGCGCCCACAGGGTGGCTATGGGCCCCTACGAGCAGTACTTC.

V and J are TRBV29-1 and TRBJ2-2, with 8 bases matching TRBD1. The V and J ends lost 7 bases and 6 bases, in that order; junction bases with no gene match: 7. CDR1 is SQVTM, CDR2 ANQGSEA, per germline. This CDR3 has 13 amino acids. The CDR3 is CSAWTGRSGELFF. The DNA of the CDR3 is TGCAGCGCTTGGACAGGGCGGTCCGGGGAGCTGTTTTTT.

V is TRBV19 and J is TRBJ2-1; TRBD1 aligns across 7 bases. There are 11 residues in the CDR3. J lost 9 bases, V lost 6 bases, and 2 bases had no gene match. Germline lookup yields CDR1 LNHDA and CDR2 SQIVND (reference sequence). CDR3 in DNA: TGTGCCAGTAGCGACAGGGTTGAGCAGTTCTTC. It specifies CASSDRVEQFF.

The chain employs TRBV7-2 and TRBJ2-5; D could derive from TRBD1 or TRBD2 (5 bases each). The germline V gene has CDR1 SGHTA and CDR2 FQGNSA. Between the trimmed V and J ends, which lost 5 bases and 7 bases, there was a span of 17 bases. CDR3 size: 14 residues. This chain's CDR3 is CASSPFGAAGTQYF. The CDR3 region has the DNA TGTGCCAGCAGCCCATTCGGGGCAGCCGGGACCCAGTACTTC.

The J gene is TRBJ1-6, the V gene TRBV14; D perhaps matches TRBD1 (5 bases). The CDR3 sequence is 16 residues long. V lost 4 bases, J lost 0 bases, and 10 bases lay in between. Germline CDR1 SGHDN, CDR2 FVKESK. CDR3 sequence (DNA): TGTGCCAGCAGCCGCCGGGGCAGCTCCTATAATTCACCCCTCCACTTT. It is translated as CASSRRGSSYNSPLHF.

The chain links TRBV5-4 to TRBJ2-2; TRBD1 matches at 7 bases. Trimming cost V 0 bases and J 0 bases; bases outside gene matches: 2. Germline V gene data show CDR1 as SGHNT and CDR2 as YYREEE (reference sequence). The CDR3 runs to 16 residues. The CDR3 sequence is CASSLAGQTNTGELFF. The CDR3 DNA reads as TGTGCCAGCAGCTTGGCGGGACAGACGAACACCGGGGAGCTGTTTTTT.

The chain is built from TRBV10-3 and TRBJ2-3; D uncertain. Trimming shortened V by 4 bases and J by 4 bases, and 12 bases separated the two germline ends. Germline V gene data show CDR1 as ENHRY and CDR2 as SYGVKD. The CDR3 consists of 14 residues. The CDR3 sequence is CAISGSESADTQYF. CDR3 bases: TGTGCCATCAGTGGCTCGGAGAGCGCAGATACGCAGTATTTT.

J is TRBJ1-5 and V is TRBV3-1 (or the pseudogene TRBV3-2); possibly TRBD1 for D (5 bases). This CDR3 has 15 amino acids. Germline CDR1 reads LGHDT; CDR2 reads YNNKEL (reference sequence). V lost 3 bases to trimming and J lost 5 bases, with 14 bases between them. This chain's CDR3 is CASSQDTRGHQPQHF. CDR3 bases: TGTGCCAGCAGCCAGGACACGAGGGGTCATCAGCCCCAGCATTTT.

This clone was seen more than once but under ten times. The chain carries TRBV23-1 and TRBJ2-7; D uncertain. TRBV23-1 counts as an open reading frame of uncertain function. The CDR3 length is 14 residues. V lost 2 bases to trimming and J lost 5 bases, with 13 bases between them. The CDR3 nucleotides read TGCGCCAGCAGTCAAACCACGAACAAGGACGAGCAGTACTTC. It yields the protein CASSQTTNKDEQYF.

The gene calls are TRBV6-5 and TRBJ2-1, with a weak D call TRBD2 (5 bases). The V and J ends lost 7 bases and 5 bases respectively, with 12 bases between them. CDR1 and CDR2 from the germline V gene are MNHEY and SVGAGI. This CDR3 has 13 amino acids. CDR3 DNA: TGTGCCAGCATGGTAACTAGAAACAATGAGCAGTTCTTC. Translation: CASMVTRNNEQFF.

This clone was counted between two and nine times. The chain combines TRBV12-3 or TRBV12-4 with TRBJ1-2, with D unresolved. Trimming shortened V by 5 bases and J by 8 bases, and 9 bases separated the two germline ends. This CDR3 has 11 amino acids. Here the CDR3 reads CASSVDMGYTF. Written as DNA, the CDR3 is TGTGCCAGCAGTGTAGACATGGGCTACACCTTC.

CDR3 protein: CASSRQGRQETQYF. The CDR3, as DNA: TGTGCCAGCAGTCGACAGGGTCGCCAAGAGACCCAGTACTTC. The chain is built from TRBV6-6 and TRBJ2-5, with 7 bases lining up with TRBD1. Trimming at V came to 5 bases and at J to 1 base, leaving 4 bases not matched to a gene. Germline CDR1 is MNHNY and CDR2 is SVGAGI (reference sequence). This CDR3 region has 14 residues.

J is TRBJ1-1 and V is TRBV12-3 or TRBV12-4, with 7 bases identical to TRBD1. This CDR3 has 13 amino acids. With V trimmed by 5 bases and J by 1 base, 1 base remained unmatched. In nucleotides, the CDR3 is TGTGCCAGCAGTGGGGACAGGAACACTGAAGCTTTCTTT. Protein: CASSGDRNTEAFF.